The rows below give T cell receptor beta chains drawn from one sample of a study of T cell responses to AZD1222 COVID-19 vaccine. Using immunoSEQ multiplex PCR, the repertoire was profiled, and TCRdb retains in-frame clones only, with some absent. In the table there are roughly 200,000 clones, roughly 92% of which are singletons. The material was peripheral blood, obtained 28 days after the second AZD1222 dose. The receptors derive from an adult who received the AZD1222 COVID-19 vaccine. Each CDR3 is given with its conserved first and last residue. D genes are given only for firm matches. Clone size, where shown, is once, few, many, or a class for clones that have expanded.

v_call	clone_size	cdr3_length	d_call	j_call	cdr3_nt	cdr3_aa
TRBV7-6	NA	15	NA	TRBJ1-4	TGTGCCAGCAGCTTTTCAGGGCGACTGGGCGAAAAACTGTTTTTT	CASSFSGRLGEKLFF
TRBV3-1/TRBV3-2	NA	16	NA	TRBJ2-1	TGTGCCAGCAGCCCGCGGGACGTCCTGGGAGTCCATGAGCAGTTCTTC	CASSPRDVLGVHEQFF
TRBV6-2/TRBV6-3	NA	14	NA	TRBJ1-1	TGTGCCAGCAGTTACGGGCAGGGCGCCACTGAAGCTTTCTTT	CASSYGQGATEAFF
TRBV12-3/TRBV12-4	once	12	NA	TRBJ1-5	TGTGCCAGCAGTTTCGAGAGTCAGCCCCAGCATTTT	CASSFESQPQHF
TRBV19	NA	14	TRBD1	TRBJ1-5	TGTGCCAGTAGTACGGGACAGGGGAATCAGCCCCAGCATTTT	CASSTGQGNQPQHF
TRBV6-5	NA	16	NA	TRBJ1-3	TGTGCCAGCAGTTACTCGATAAGGCCCTCTGGAAACACCATATATTTT	CASSYSIRPSGNTIYF
TRBV6-2/TRBV6-3	NA	13	NA	TRBJ2-7	TGTGCCAGCAGTAACCAACAGGGTTTCGAGCAGTACTTC	CASSNQQGFEQYF
TRBV9	NA	17	NA	TRBJ1-2	TGTGCCAGCAGTGCCGGGACCGCGGGGGTATTTTCTTTTGGCTACACCTTC	CASSAGTAGVFSFGYTF
TRBV3-1/TRBV3-2	NA	17	TRBD1	TRBJ1-1	TGTGCCAGCAGCCAAGATAAGGAGACAGGGGGTAACACTGAAGCTTTCTTT	CASSQDKETGGNTEAFF
TRBV21-1	few	18	NA	TRBJ2-3	TGTGCCAGCAGCAAAAACCCCAATAGCGGGAGTCGAGGAGATACGCAGTATTTT	CASSKNPNSGSRGDTQYF
TRBV7-6	NA	13	NA	TRBJ1-6	TGTGCCAGCAGCTTACGGCGCGGCTCACCCCTCCACTTT	CASSLRRGSPLHF
TRBV21-1	NA	19	NA	TRBJ2-4	TGTGCCAGCAGCAAATCTCGACTAGCGGGAGGGTTAGCCAAAAACATTCAGTACTTC	CASSKSRLAGGLAKNIQYF
TRBV3-1/TRBV3-2	NA	15	TRBD1	TRBJ1-2	TGTGCCAGCAGCCAAGGGGTGGGCAGGGGGATTGGCTACACCTTC	CASSQGVGRGIGYTF
TRBV5-4	once	16	NA	TRBJ2-3	TGTGCCAGCAGTTTTCCTAGCGCCGGGGACACAGATACGCAGTATTTT	CASSFPSAGDTDTQYF
TRBV4-1	NA	15	TRBD1	TRBJ1-5	TGCGCCAGCAGCCACGACGGACAGGGCACTCAGCCCCAGCATTTT	CASSHDGQGTQPQHF
TRBV11-2	NA	17	TRBD2	TRBJ2-3	TGTGCCAGCAGCTCCCCGTCTCTAGCGGGAGTAGCAGATACGCAGTATTTT	CASSSPSLAGVADTQYF
TRBV11-3	NA	13	NA	TRBJ2-1	TGTGCCAGCAGCTTAGATCGGCTAGGTCGACAGTTCTTC	CASSLDRLGRQFF
TRBV5-1	NA	13	NA	TRBJ1-1	TGCGCCAGCAGCTTGATGGCGGGGGATGAAGCTTTCTTT	CASSLMAGDEAFF
TRBV10-2	NA	12	NA	TRBJ1-5	TGCGCCAGCAGTGACAGGAATCAGCCCCAGCATTTT	CASSDRNQPQHF
TRBV7-9	NA	16	NA	TRBJ2-1	TGTGCCAGCAGCTTAGGGATGACACGCTCCTACAATGAGCAGTTCTTC	CASSLGMTRSYNEQFF
TRBV4-3	NA	18	TRBD1	TRBJ1-2	TGCGCCAGCAGCCAAGATATGGCCAGGGGGGCAGGCCACAATGGCTACACCTTC	CASSQDMARGAGHNGYTF
TRBV27	once	14	NA	TRBJ2-1	TGTGCCAGCAGCAACAGGGTCTCCTACAATGAGCAGTTCTTC	CASSNRVSYNEQFF
TRBV5-1	NA	16	NA	TRBJ1-2	TGCGCCAGCAGCTTGGGGCACAGGGATCAGGGCTATGGCTACACCTTC	CASSLGHRDQGYGYTF
TRBV3-1/TRBV3-2	NA	15	NA	TRBJ2-1	TGTGCCAGCGCCCGGGAGCGGCTAAACTACAATGAGCAGTTCTTC	CASARERLNYNEQFF
TRBV7-3	NA	13	NA	TRBJ2-1	TGTGCCAGCAGTAGATCTCGAGACAATGAGCAGTTCTTC	CASSRSRDNEQFF
TRBV9	NA	15	TRBD1	TRBJ2-1	TGTGCCAGCAGCGAGAGACCCACAGGGGGGAATGAGCAGTTCTTC	CASSERPTGGNEQFF
TRBV5-6	NA	14	NA	TRBJ2-2	TGTGCCAGCAGCTTACGAACGAACACCGGGGAGCTGTTTTTT	CASSLRTNTGELFF
TRBV27	NA	15	NA	TRBJ1-5	TGTGCCAGCAGTCCCGCGGGGGGGGGCAATCAGCCCCAGCATTTT	CASSPAGGGNQPQHF
TRBV18	NA	16	NA	TRBJ1-3	TGTGCCAGCTTAACCCGCACGATCCACCTAAGAAACACCATATATTTT	CASLTRTIHLRNTIYF
TRBV6-1	NA	12	NA	TRBJ2-3	TGTGCCAGCAGTGAAAGGGGTGGTACGCAGTATTTT	CASSERGGTQYF
TRBV6-5	NA	13	NA	TRBJ1-2	TGTGCCAGCAGTTACTCGTTAAGAGAGGGCTACACCTTC	CASSYSLREGYTF
TRBV4-2	NA	14	NA	TRBJ1-1	TGTGCCAGCAGCCCCTCTGGGGGCTTCACTGAAGCTTTCTTT	CASSPSGGFTEAFF
TRBV28	NA	14	TRBD2	TRBJ2-7	TGTGCCAGCAGTCTGGGGGGGGGACCGAAGGCAAGGTACTTC	CASSLGGGPKARYF
TRBV3-1/TRBV3-2	NA	15	TRBD1	TRBJ1-1	TGTGCCAGCAGCCAAGGATCAGGGGGTTACACTGAAGCTTTCTTT	CASSQGSGGYTEAFF
TRBV30	NA	13	NA	TRBJ2-1	TGTGCCGGAGGGCAGCGAGCCTACAATGAGCAGTTCTTC	CAGGQRAYNEQFF
TRBV30	NA	14	TRBD2	TRBJ2-1	TGTGCCTGGAGTGGGCTAGCGGGACTCTATGAGCAGTTCTTC	CAWSGLAGLYEQFF
TRBV6-2/TRBV6-3	NA	15	TRBD1	TRBJ2-7	TGTGCCAGCAGCCGAACAGGGGACGGCTCCTACGAGCAGTACTTC	CASSRTGDGSYEQYF
TRBV6-5	NA	14	TRBD1	TRBJ1-2	TGTGCCAGCAGAGACAGGGGGCGGGACTATGGCTACACCTTC	CASRDRGRDYGYTF
TRBV27	NA	13	TRBD1	TRBJ1-1	TGTGCCAGCAGGGGACCGACAGGGGGAAGAGCTTTCTTT	CASRGPTGGRAFF
TRBV2	NA	13	NA	TRBJ2-1	TGTGCCAGCAGGGCCACCACGTACAATGAGCAGTTCTTC	CASRATTYNEQFF
TRBV6-5	NA	12	NA	TRBJ1-1	TGTGCCATCGAACTCTGGGGGGGTGAAGCTTTCTTT	CAIELWGGEAFF
TRBV9	NA	16	TRBD1	TRBJ2-1	TGTGCCAGCAGCGTAGCTGGGACAGGGGGCTACAATGAGCAGTTCTTC	CASSVAGTGGYNEQFF